This T cell receptor (beta chain) derives from a study of early T cells in non-severe SARS-CoV-2 infection. The length of the CDR3 is 17 residues. The V gene lost 3 bases and the J gene lost 4 bases, with 15 bases spanning the gap. Looked up from germline, CDR1 is KGHDR and CDR2 is SFDVKD. TCRdb redid the calling of the 5' RACE reads with MiXCR, one entry per CDR3 protein. The table shows tens of thousands of distinct CDR3 sequences, with 16% occurring only once. This sample comprised whole blood, obtained at baseline. The sequence came from an adult who was a healthcare worker with PCR-confirmed SARS-CoV-2 infection or an uninfected control (not recorded which). The chain uses TRBV24-1 and TRBJ2-6, with D maybe TRBD1 (5 bases). CDR3 sequence reads: CATSDTRESTGANVLTF. DNA of the CDR3: TGTGCCACCAGTGATACCAGGGAATCGACCGGGGCCAACGTCCTGACTTTC.